This T cell receptor beta chain comes out of a study of human T cells and chemical hapten exposure. Sample time point: patch test 2, 6 weeks after DPC sensitization. Treatment: therapeutic diphenylcyclopropenone sensitization with weekly scalp DPC. CDR3 length: 16 amino acids. The germline CDR1 and CDR2 sequences are MDHEN and SYDVKM. After removal of 6 bases from V and 4 bases from J, the junction contained 6 bases not matched to a gene. This clonotype was recorded many times. Its antigen is still unknown. TCRdb ran MiXCR on the RACE reads and lists one entry per CDR3 protein. This sample has about 400,000 distinct CDR3 sequences, with around 6% found just once. General observations from the study: Expanded TCRs were compared with controls, and the expanded TCRs formed significantly more large CDR3 similarity clusters.

The source was whole blood, collected in connection with sensitization to the hapten diphenylcyclopropenone (DPC). The source is a woman younger than 35 with alopecia areata. Some clones in this sample may be carry-over from other donors' samples. This rearrangement joins TRBV28 to TRBJ2-6, with TRBD2 identical over 10 bases. The CDR3 here is CASSPERGGGANVLTF. Written as DNA, the CDR3 is TGTGCCAGCAGCCCAGAGCGGGGGGGCGGGGCCAACGTCCTGACTTTC.